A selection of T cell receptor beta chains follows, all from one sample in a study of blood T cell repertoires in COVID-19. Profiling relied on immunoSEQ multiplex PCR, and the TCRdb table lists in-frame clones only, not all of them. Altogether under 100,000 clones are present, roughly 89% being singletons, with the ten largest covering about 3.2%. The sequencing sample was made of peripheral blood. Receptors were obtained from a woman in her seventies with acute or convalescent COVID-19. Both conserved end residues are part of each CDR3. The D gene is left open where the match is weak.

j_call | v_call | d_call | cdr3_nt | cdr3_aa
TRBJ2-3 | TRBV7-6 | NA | TGTGCCAGCAGCTTAGATAGTAGAAGCGCAACAAGTGATACGCAGTATTTT | CASSLDSRSATSDTQYF
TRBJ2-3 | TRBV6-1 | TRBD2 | TGTGCCAGCAGTGAGACTAGCGGGGGATTAGCCCCAGATACGCAGTATTTT | CASSETSGGLAPDTQYF
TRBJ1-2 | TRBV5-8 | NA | TGTGCCAGCAGCCCTGGGGCAGCCTTTAACTATGGCTACACCTTC | CASSPGAAFNYGYTF
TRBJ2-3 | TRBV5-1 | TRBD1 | TGCGCCAGCAGCCCAGACAGGGGGCGCGGCACAGATACGCAGTATTTT | CASSPDRGRGTDTQYF
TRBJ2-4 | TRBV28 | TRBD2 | TGTGCCAGCAGGGGGATGGGGCGGGAGACAAATAAAAACATTCAGTACTTC | CASRGMGRETNKNIQYF
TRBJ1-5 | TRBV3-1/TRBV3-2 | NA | TGTGCCAGCAGCCAAGCGGGGGGCGGCCAGCCCCAGCATTTT | CASSQAGGGQPQHF
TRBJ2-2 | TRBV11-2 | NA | TGTGCCAGCAGCACCCGGACTGCGAACACCGGGGAGCTGTTTTTT | CASSTRTANTGELFF
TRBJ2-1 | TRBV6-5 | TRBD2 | TGTGCCAGCAGACGTAGCGGGGCAGAGCAGTTCTTC | CASRRSGAEQFF
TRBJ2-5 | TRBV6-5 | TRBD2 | TGTGCCAGCAGAATAGCGGGAGTAGAGACCCAGTACTTC | CASRIAGVETQYF
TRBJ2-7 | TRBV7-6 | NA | TGTGCCAGCACCCCAATGTTGGGGGGATTCAGCTCCTACGAGCAGTACTTC | CASTPMLGGFSSYEQYF
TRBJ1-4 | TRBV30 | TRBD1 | TGTGCCTGGACCCCGGGGACAGGGACAAATGAAAAACTGTTTTTT | CAWTPGTGTNEKLFF
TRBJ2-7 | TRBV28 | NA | TGTGCCAGCTCGGGGTCTCTATACTACGAGCAGTACTTC | CASSGSLYYEQYF
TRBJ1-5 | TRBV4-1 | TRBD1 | TGCGCCAGCAGCCAAGGGGACAGGGTGGGCAATCAGCCCCAGCATTTT | CASSQGDRVGNQPQHF